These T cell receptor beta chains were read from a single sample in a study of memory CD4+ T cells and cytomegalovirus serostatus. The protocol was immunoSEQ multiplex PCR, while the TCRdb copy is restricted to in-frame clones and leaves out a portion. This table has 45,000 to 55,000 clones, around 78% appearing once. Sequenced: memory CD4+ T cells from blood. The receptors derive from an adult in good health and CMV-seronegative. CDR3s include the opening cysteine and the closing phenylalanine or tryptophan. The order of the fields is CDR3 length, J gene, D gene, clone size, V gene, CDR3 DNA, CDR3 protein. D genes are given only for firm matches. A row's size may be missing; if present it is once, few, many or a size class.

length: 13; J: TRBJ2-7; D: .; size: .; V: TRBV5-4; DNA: TGTGCCAGCAGCTTGGGGACAGACTACGAGCAGTACTTC; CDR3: CASSLGTDYEQYF
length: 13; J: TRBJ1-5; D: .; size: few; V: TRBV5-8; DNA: TGTGCCAGCCGCCGGGTCTCCAATCAGCCCCAGCATTTT; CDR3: CASRRVSNQPQHF
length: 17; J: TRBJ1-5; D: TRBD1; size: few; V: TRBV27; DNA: TGTGCCAGCAGTTCTCAGACAGGGGGTTATAGCAATCAGCCCCAGCATTTT; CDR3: CASSSQTGGYSNQPQHF
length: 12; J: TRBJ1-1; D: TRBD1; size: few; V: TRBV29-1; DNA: TGCAGCGGGGACGGACAGGGATTTGAAGCTTTCTTT; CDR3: CSGDGQGFEAFF
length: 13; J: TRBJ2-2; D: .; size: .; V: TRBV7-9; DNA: TGTGCCAGCAGCAAGACTGCGAAGGGGGAGCTGTTTTTT; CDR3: CASSKTAKGELFF
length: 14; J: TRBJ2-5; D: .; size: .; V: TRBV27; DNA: TGTGCCAGCAGTTTAACGGGAAACCAAGAGACCCAGTACTTC; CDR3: CASSLTGNQETQYF
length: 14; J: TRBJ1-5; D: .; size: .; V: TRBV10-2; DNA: TGCGCCAGCAGTGAGTCGGGATCATATCAGCCCCAGCATTTT; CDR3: CASSESGSYQPQHF
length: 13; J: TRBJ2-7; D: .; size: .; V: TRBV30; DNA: TGTGCCTGGACTCTTGGCACCTCCTACGAGCAGTACTTC; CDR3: CAWTLGTSYEQYF
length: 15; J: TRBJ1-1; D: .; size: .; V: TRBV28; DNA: TGTGCCAGCAGCCTGAACCGTGGGGGGGCCCAGGAAGCTTTCTTT; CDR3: CASSLNRGGAQEAFF
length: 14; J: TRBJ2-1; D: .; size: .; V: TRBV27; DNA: TGTGCCAGCAGCCTGCCCCCTAGATACAATGAGCAGTTCTTC; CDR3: CASSLPPRYNEQFF
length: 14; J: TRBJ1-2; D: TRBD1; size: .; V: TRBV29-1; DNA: TGCAGCGTTGAGGGACCGGGACAGGTCTATGGCTACACCTTC; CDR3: CSVEGPGQVYGYTF
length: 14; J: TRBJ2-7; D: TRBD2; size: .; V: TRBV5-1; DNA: TGCGCCAGCAGCGTGGGACTAGCTGGCTACGAGCAGTACTTC; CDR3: CASSVGLAGYEQYF
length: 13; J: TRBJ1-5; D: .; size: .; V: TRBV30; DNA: TGTGCCTGGAGTGTAGATAGCAATCAGCCCCAGCATTTT; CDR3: CAWSVDSNQPQHF
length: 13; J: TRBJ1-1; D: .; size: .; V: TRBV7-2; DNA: TGTGCCAGCAGCTTTCGCCTGGACACTGAAGCTTTCTTT; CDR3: CASSFRLDTEAFF
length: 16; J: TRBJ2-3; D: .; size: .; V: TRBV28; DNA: TGTGCCAGCAGTTTACGGCAGTCCCCAGGGACAGATACGCAGTATTTT; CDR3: CASSLRQSPGTDTQYF